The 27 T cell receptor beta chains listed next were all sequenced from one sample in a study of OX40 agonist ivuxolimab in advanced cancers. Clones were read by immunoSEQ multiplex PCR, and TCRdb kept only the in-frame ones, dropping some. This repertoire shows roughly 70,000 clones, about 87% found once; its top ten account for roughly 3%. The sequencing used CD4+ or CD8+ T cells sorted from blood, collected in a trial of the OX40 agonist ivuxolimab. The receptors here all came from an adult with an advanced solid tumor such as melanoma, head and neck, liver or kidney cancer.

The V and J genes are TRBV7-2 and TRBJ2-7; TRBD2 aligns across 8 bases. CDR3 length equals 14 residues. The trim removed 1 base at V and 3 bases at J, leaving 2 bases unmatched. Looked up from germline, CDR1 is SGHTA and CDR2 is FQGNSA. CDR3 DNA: TGTGCCAGCAGCTTAGGTCTAGCGGGCTACGAGCAGTACTTC. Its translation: CASSLGLAGYEQYF.

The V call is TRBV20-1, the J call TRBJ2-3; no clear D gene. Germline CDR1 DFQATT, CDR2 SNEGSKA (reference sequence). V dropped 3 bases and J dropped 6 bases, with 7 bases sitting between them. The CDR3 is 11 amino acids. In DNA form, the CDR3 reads TGCAGTGCTAGGCCCTTTGATACGCAGTATTTT. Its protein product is CSARPFDTQYF.

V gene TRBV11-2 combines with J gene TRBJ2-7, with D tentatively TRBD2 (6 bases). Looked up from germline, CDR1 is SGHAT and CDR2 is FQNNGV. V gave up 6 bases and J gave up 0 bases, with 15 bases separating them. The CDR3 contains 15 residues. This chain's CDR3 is CASRSLTGSSYEQYF. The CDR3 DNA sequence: TGTGCCAGCAGATCCCTTACCGGGAGCTCCTACGAGCAGTACTTC.

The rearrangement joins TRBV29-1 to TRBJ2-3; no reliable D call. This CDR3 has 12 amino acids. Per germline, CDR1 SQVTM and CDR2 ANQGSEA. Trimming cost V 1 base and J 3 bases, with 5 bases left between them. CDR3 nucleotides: TGCAGCGTTGAAGGAAAGACAGATACGCAGTATTTT. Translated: CSVEGKTDTQYF.

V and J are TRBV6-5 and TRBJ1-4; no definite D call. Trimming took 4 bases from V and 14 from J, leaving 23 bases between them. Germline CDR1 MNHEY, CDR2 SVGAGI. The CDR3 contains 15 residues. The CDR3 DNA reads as TGTGCCAGCAGTTTGGGCCTAGCATCGAGCGATCGTCTGTTTTTT. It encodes CASSLGLASSDRLFF.

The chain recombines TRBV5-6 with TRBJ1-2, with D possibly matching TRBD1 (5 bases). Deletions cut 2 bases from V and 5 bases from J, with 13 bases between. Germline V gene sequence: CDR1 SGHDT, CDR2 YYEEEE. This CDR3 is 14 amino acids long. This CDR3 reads CASSFVGQGYGYTF. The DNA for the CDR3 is TGTGCCAGCAGCTTCGTTGGTCAGGGATATGGCTACACCTTC.

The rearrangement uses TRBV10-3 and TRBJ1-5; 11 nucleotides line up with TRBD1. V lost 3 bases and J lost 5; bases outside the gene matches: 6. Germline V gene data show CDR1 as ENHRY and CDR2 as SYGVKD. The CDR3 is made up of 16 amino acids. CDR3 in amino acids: CAISDRGQGAHQPQHF. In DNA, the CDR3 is TGTGCCATCAGTGACCGTGGACAGGGGGCTCATCAGCCCCAGCATTTT.

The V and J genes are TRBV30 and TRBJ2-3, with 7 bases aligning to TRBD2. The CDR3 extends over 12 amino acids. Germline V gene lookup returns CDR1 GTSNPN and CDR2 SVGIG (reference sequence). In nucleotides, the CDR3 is TGTGCGGTGGGGGGGTCCACAGATACGCAGTATTTT. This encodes CAVGGSTDTQYF.

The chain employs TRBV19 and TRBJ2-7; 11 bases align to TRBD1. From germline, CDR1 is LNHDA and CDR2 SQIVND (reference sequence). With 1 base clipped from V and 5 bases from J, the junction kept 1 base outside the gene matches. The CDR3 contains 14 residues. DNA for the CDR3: TGTGCCAGTAGTATAGGGACAGGGGGCGACGAGCAGTACTTC. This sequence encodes CASSIGTGGDEQYF.

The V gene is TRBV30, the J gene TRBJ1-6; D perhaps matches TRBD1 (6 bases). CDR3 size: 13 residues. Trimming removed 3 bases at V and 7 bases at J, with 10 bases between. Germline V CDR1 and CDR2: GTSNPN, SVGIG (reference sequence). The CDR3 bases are TGTGCCTGGAGATTCACAGGGAATTCACCCCTCCACTTT. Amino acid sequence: CAWRFTGNSPLHF.

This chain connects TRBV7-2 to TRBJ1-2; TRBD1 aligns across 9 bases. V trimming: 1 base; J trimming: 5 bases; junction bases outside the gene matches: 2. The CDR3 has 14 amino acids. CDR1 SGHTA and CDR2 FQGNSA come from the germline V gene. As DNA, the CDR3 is TGTGCCAGCAGCTTAGAGACAGGGGGATATGGCTACACCTTC. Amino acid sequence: CASSLETGGYGYTF.

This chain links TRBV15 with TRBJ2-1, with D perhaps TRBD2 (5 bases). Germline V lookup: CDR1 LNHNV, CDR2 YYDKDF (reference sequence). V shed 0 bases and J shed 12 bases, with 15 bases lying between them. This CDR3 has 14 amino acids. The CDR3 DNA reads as TGTGCCACCAGCAGAGATTTAGAGCCGGCGGGGCAGTTCTTC. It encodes CATSRDLEPAGQFF.

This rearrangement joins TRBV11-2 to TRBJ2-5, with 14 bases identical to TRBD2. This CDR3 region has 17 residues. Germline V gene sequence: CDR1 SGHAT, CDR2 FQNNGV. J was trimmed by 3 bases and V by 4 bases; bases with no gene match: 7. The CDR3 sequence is CASSSGGTSGRKETQYF. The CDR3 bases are TGTGCCAGCAGCTCAGGCGGGACTAGCGGGAGAAAAGAGACCCAGTACTTC.

The CDR3 DNA reads as TGCGCCAGCAGGAGGAGTAGAGGACAGGGGGCAGACACTGAAGCTTTCTTT. Its translation: CASRRSRGQGADTEAFF. This chain connects TRBV5-1 to TRBJ1-1; 11 nucleotides align to TRBD1. The CDR3 consists of 17 residues. CDR1 and CDR2 from the germline V gene are SGHRS and YFSETQ. V trimming: 5 bases; J trimming: 3 bases; junction bases outside the gene matches: 12.

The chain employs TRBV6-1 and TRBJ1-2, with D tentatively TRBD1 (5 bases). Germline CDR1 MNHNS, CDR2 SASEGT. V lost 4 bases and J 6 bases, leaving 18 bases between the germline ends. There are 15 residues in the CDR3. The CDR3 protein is CASSVQGTGVNGYTF. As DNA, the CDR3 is TGTGCCAGCAGTGTCCAGGGTACTGGAGTCAATGGCTACACCTTC.

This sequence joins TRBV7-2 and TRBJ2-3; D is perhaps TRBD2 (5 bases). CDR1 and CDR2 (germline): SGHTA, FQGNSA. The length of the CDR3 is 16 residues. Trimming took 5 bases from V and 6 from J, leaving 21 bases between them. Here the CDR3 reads CASSLGVARDLDTQYF. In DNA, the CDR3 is TGTGCCAGCAGCCTCGGGGTAGCTCGCGATCTCGATACGCAGTATTTT.

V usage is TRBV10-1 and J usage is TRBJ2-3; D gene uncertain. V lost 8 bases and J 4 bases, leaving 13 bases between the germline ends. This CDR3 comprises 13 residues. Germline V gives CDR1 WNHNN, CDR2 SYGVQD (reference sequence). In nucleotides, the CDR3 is TGCGCCAGCCCTTGTTCTTCCGCAGATACGCAGTATTTT. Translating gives CASPCSSADTQYF.

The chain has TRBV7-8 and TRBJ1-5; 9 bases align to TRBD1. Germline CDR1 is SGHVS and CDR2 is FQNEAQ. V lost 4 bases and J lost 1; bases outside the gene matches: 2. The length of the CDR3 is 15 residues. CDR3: CASSSQGASNQPQHF. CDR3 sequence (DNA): TGTGCCAGCAGCTCACAGGGGGCGAGCAATCAGCCCCAGCATTTT.

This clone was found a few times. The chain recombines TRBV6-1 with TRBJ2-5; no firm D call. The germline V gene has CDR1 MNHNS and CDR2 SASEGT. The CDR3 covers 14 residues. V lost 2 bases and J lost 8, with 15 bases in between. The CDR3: CASSETYFGVTQYF. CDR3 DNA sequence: TGTGCCAGCAGTGAAACATATTTCGGTGTTACCCAGTACTTC.

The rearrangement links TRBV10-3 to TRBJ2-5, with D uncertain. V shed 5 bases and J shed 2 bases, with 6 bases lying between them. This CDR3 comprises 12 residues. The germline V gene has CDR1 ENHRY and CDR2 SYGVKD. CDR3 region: CAISYNQETQYF. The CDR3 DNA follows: TGTGCCATCAGTTACAATCAAGAGACCCAGTACTTC.

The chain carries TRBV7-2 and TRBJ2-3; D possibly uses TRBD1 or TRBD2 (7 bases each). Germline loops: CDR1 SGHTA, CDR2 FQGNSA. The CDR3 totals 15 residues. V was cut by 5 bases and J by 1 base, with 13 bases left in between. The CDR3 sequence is CASSLQGRGTDTQYF. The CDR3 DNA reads TGTGCCAGCAGCCTACAGGGGAGGGGCACAGATACGCAGTATTTT.

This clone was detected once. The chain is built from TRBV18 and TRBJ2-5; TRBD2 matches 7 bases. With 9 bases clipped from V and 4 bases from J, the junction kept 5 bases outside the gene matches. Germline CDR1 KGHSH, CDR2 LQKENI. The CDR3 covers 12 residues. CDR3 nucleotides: TGTGCCAGTTCCACGGGGGGAGAGACCCAGTACTTC. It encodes CASSTGGETQYF.

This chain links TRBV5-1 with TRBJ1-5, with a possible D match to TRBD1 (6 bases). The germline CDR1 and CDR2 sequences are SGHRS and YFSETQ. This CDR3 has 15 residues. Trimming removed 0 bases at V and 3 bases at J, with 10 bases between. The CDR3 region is CASSLGTVPNQPQHF. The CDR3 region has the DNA TGCGCCAGCAGCTTGGGGACAGTGCCCAATCAGCCCCAGCATTTT.

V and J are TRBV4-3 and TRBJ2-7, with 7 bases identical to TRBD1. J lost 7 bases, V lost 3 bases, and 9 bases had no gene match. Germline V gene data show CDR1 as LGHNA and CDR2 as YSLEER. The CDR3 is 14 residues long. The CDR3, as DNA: TGCGCCAGCAGCCAGAACAGGGGTCTGGGGGAGCAGTACTTC. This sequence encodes CASSQNRGLGEQYF.

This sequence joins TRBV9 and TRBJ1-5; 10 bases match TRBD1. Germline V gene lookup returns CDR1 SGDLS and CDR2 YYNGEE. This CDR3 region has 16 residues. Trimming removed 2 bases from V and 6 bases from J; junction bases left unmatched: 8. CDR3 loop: CASSVLDRDRGQPQHF. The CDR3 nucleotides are TGTGCCAGCAGCGTCTTAGACCGGGACAGGGGTCAGCCCCAGCATTTT.

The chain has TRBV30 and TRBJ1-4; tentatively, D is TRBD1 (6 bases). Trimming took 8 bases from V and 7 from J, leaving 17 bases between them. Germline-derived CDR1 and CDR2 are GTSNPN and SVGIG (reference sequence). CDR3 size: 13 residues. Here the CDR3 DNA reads TGTGCCCAAAAGGTACAGGGATCTGAAAAACTGTTTTTT. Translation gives CAQKVQGSEKLFF.

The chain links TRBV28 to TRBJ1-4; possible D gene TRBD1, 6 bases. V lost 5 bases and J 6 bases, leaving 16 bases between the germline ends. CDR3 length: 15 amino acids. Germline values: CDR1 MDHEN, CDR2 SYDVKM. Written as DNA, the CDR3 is TGTGCCAGCAGTGCCAGCGGGGAGGGGGATGAAAAACTGTTTTTT. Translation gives CASSASGEGDEKLFF.